These 12 T cell receptor beta chains came from one sample sequenced in a study of T cell changes during pregnancy in multiple sclerosis. Here immunoSEQ multiplex PCR was the method, and the copy in TCRdb shows in-frame clones only, minus some. The repertoire includes some 16,000 clones, around 83% of them detected once, and approximately 18% sits in the top ten. The sample was CD8+ T cells from peripheral blood mononuclear cells, taken after pregnancy. The receptors originated from a female donor in good health, enrolled as a control in a pregnancy study.

J is TRBJ2-1 and V is TRBV6-1; maybe TRBD2 (6 bases). V was clipped by 1 base and J by 5 bases, with 15 bases between them. This CDR3 is built from 16 residues. The germline gives CDR1 MNHNS, CDR2 SASEGT. The CDR3 spells CASSEGLSAGNNEQFF. In DNA, the CDR3 is TGTGCCAGCAGTGAAGGTTTGTCGGCGGGGAACAATGAGCAGTTCTTC.

V and J are TRBV5-4 and TRBJ2-7; 10 bases are a match to TRBD1. Looked up from germline, CDR1 is SGHNT and CDR2 is YYREEE (reference sequence). The CDR3 is 15 residues long. V was pared by 5 bases and J by 3 bases, with 8 bases of the junction left unmatched. For the CDR3, the DNA is TGTGCCAGCAGTCCCTGGGGACAGGGGCACTACGAGCAGTACTTC. Its protein product is CASSPWGQGHYEQYF.

V gene TRBV2 combines with J gene TRBJ2-4; the match to TRBD2 covers 8 bases. CDR3 length: 17 amino acids. The V and J ends lost 4 bases and 0 bases, in that order; junction bases with no gene match: 8. CDR1 SNHLY and CDR2 FYNNEI come from the germline V gene. As DNA, the CDR3 is TGTGCCAGCAGTGCCCGGGGGGGGGAGCGAGCCAAAAACATTCAGTACTTC. Its protein product is CASSARGGERAKNIQYF.

This clone was recorded once. The chain is built from TRBV6-1 and TRBJ1-3; no clear D. Germline V gene sequence: CDR1 MNHNS, CDR2 SASEGT. The CDR3 runs to 16 residues. Trimming removed 0 bases from V and 0 bases from J, with 9 bases in between. The CDR3 coding sequence is TGTGCCAGCAGTGAAGCGGTAGGGAGCTCTGGAAACACCATATATTTT. It yields the protein CASSEAVGSSGNTIYF.

The rearrangement joins TRBV5-4 to TRBJ2-3; 8 nucleotides align to TRBD1. After removal of 4 bases from V and 3 bases from J, the junction contained 4 bases not matched to a gene. CDR3 length equals 14 residues. Germline V gene sequence: CDR1 SGHNT, CDR2 YYREEE (reference sequence). CDR3 in DNA: TGTGCCAGCAGCCTGGACAGGGCAACAGATACGCAGTATTTT. It yields the protein CASSLDRATDTQYF. The full variable domain, its missing parts supplied by reference TRBV5-4 and TRBJ2-3, is ETGVTQSPTHLIKTRGQQVTLRCSSQSGHNTVSWYQQALGQGPQFIFQYYREEENGRGNFPPRFSGLQFPNYSSELNVNALELDDSALYLCASSLDRATDTQYFGPGTRLTVL.

The chain is built from TRBV5-4 and TRBJ2-7; no clear D gene. The CDR3 sequence is 11 residues long. Trimming left V 0 bases short and J 6 bases short, with 4 bases between. Germline CDR1 is SGHNT and CDR2 is YYREEE (reference sequence). The CDR3 here is CASSLAREQYF. The DNA of the CDR3 is TGTGCCAGCAGCTTGGCTCGCGAGCAGTACTTC.

The genes are TRBV10-1 and TRBJ1-6; 9 nucleotides agree with TRBD1. This CDR3 region has 14 residues. The ends lost 2 bases at V and 11 bases at J; junction bases unmatched: 4. Germline values: CDR1 WNHNN, CDR2 SYGVQD (reference sequence). The CDR3 is CASSEGTGPTPLHF. The CDR3 DNA sequence: TGCGCCAGCAGTGAGGGGACAGGGCCAACACCCCTCCACTTT.

The genes are TRBV10-1 and TRBJ2-3; the match to TRBD2 covers 8 bases. Trimming at V came to 7 bases and at J to 3 bases, leaving 12 bases not matched to a gene. Germline V gene data show CDR1 as WNHNN and CDR2 as SYGVQD (reference sequence). This CDR3 has 16 residues. CDR3 residues: CASNDGAGDLTDTQYF. The DNA of the CDR3 is TGCGCCAGCAACGATGGAGCGGGGGACTTAACAGATACGCAGTATTTT.

The V call is TRBV13, the J call TRBJ2-7; TRBD2 agrees at 11 bases. There are 16 residues in the CDR3. J gave up 2 bases and V 5 bases, and 8 bases lay outside the gene matches. CDR1 and CDR2 from the germline V gene are PRHDT and FYEKMQ (reference sequence). CDR3 sequence: CASSLIAGGPTYEQYF. The DNA of the CDR3 is TGTGCCAGCAGCCTCATAGCGGGAGGGCCCACCTACGAGCAGTACTTC. Drawing the rest from reference TRBV13 and TRBJ2-7, the complete variable domain is AAGVIQSPRHLIKEKRETATLKCYPIPRHDTVYWYQQGPGQDPQFLISFYEKMQSDKGSIPDRFSAQQFSDYHSELNMSSLELGDSALYFCASSLIAGGPTYEQYFGPGTRLTVT.

Only one count was recorded for this clone. V gene TRBV7-6 combines with J gene TRBJ2-1; 8 bases line up with TRBD2. Germline lookup yields CDR1 SGHVS and CDR2 FNYEAQ. V lost 5 bases, J lost 9 bases, and 12 bases stayed unmatched. CDR3 length: 15 amino acids. CDR3 sequence: CASSNLIAGKVEQFF. CDR3 nucleotide sequence: TGTGCCAGCAGCAATCTCATAGCGGGGAAAGTTGAGCAGTTCTTC.

The J gene is TRBJ2-7, the V gene TRBV7-9; perhaps TRBD2 as D (7 bases). V was clipped by 5 bases and J by 1 base, with 21 bases between them. The length of the CDR3 is 17 residues. Germline lookup yields CDR1 SEHNR and CDR2 FQNEAQ (reference sequence). DNA of the CDR3: TGTGCCAGCAGCCCAGCGCGGGGGACACGGAATTCCTACGAGCAGTACTTC. Amino acid sequence: CASSPARGTRNSYEQYF.

V and J are TRBV9 and TRBJ2-5, with TRBD2 identical over 7 bases. The end of the DNA is better explained by TRBJ2-7, so the J call may be wrong. The germline V gene has CDR1 SGDLS and CDR2 YYNGEE. This CDR3 region has 16 residues. CDR3 residues: CASSAGGGGSSYEQYF. CDR3 nucleotides: TGTGCCAGCAGCGCCGGCGGGGGTGGGTCCTCCTACGAGCAGTACTTC.